The 26 T cell receptor beta chains presented below share a single source sample, sequenced in a study of cytomegalovirus exposure and HLA in healthy donors. Repertoires were generated with immunoSEQ multiplex PCR, while TCRdb's copy carries only in-frame clones and drops some. The sample includes a few hundred thousand clones, 86% of them seen just once. Sequencing used PBMCs. The receptors here all came from a young woman in good health and CMV-seronegative.

The chain links TRBV27 to TRBJ1-2; no definite D call. The V end lost 3 bases, the J end lost 8 bases, and 16 bases lay between the germline ends. The CDR3 is made up of 14 amino acids. Germline CDR1 and CDR2: MNHEY and SMNVEV (reference sequence). The CDR3 reads CASSFNPFKEGYTF. Here the CDR3 DNA reads TGTGCCAGCAGTTTTAACCCCTTCAAGGAGGGCTACACCTTC.

This rearrangement joins TRBV11-3 to TRBJ2-2; D uncertain. CDR1 is SGHNT and CDR2 is YENEEA in the germline V gene. This CDR3 is 13 amino acids long. Trimming left V 6 bases short and J 3 bases short, with 8 bases between. The CDR3 loop is CASRAQDTGELFF. CDR3 in DNA: TGTGCCAGCAGGGCCCAAGACACCGGGGAGCTGTTTTTT.

This chain joins TRBV19 and TRBJ2-7, with D possibly TRBD2 on 5 matching bases. The V end was cut by 11 bases, the J end by 5 bases, with 19 bases between. This CDR3 region has 13 residues. Looked up from germline, CDR1 is LNHDA and CDR2 is SQIVND (reference sequence). The CDR3 reads CAPRGGTRHEQYF. DNA of the CDR3: TGTGCCCCCCGGGGTGGTACCCGGCACGAGCAGTACTTC.

This clone was recorded a few times. The chain is built from TRBV11-2 and TRBJ2-3, with D unclear. The V gene lost 5 bases and the J gene lost 0 bases, with 3 bases spanning the gap. CDR1 and CDR2 from the germline V gene are SGHAT and FQNNGV. This CDR3 contains 12 residues. Here the CDR3 reads CASSRSTDTQYF. The CDR3 DNA follows: TGTGCCAGCAGCCGGAGCACAGATACGCAGTATTTT. The variable domain in full, completed from reference TRBV11-2 and TRBJ2-3, reads EAGVAQSPRYKIIEKRQSVAFWCNPISGHATLYWYQQILGQGPKLLIQFQNNGVVDDSQLPKDRFSAERLKGVDSTLKIQPAKLEDSAVYLCASSRSTDTQYFGPGTRLTVL.

The rearrangement links TRBV28 to TRBJ1-2, with 7 bases matching TRBD1. Trimming at V came to 7 bases and at J to 0 bases, leaving 8 bases not matched to a gene. This CDR3 has 15 residues. Germline lookup yields CDR1 MDHEN and CDR2 SYDVKM. The CDR3 DNA follows: TGTGCCAGCACTGTTGATGGGACAGCTAACTATGGCTACACCTTC. Translation: CASTVDGTANYGYTF.

V usage is TRBV5-1 and J usage is TRBJ2-5, with 7 positions matching TRBD1. CDR3 length: 15 amino acids. CDR1 is SGHRS, CDR2 YFSETQ, per germline. V shed 4 bases, J shed 2 bases, and the junction held 8 bases outside the gene matches. The CDR3 loop reads CASSPGQRKQETQYF. The DNA for the CDR3 is TGCGCCAGCAGCCCGGGACAGAGAAAACAAGAGACCCAGTACTTC.

V and J are TRBV2 and TRBJ2-7; tentative D call: TRBD2 (5 bases). V lost 4 bases, J lost 0 bases, and 10 bases lay in between. CDR3 length: 14 amino acids. Germline CDR1 reads SNHLY; CDR2 reads FYNNEI. The CDR3 reads CASSVGVPSYEQYF. The CDR3 DNA is TGTGCCAGCAGTGTCGGGGTCCCCTCCTACGAGCAGTACTTC.

The V gene is TRBV10-2, the J gene TRBJ2-7; TRBD2 aligns across 8 bases. CDR1 WSHSY and CDR2 SAAADI come from the germline V gene. V gave up 6 bases and J gave up 5 bases; unmatched junction bases: 15. This CDR3 contains 16 residues. The CDR3 DNA sequence: TGCGCCAGCAGCCTCCCTCCGAGCGGGAGAGTTCACGAGCAGTACTTC. Translation: CASSLPPSGRVHEQYF.

The V and J genes are TRBV5-1 and TRBJ1-1; the match to TRBD1 covers 10 bases. CDR1 and CDR2 from the germline V gene are SGHRS and YFSETQ. The CDR3 is 16 residues long. The V segment lost 3 bases and the J segment 1 base; nucleotides outside the gene matches: 6. The CDR3 nucleotides are TGCGCCAGCAGCTCGGGACAGGGGACCCCGAACACTGAAGCTTTCTTT. Translated, it gives CASSSGQGTPNTEAFF.

The chain carries TRBV4-1 and TRBJ2-7; 10 bases match TRBD2. J was trimmed by 7 bases and V by 1 base; bases with no gene match: 10. The CDR3 sequence is 16 residues long. From germline, CDR1 is MGHRA and CDR2 YSYEKL. CDR3 sequence: CASSQGSLAGGLEQYF. CDR3 nucleotide sequence: TGCGCCAGCAGCCAAGGTAGCTTAGCGGGAGGCCTTGAGCAGTACTTC.

The V and J genes are TRBV4-2 and TRBJ2-7; TRBD2 aligns across 7 bases. The CDR3 is 14 amino acids. The J segment lost 0 bases and the V segment lost 4 bases, leaving 3 bases of the junction unmatched. Germline-derived CDR1 and CDR2 are LGHNA and YNFKEQ. CDR3 protein: CASSRERDSYEQYF. CDR3 in DNA: TGTGCCAGCAGCCGCGAGCGGGACTCCTACGAGCAGTACTTC.

This clone came up once. This sequence joins TRBV5-1 and TRBJ2-2; 9 positions match TRBD2. The CDR3 has 15 amino acids. V dropped 2 bases and J dropped 6; count of bases not matched to a gene: 5. Germline assignment: CDR1 SGHRS and CDR2 YFSETQ. The CDR3 protein is CASSFLAGDPGELFF. CDR3 DNA: TGCGCCAGCAGCTTTTTAGCGGGAGACCCCGGGGAGCTGTTTTTT.

The rearrangement links TRBV30 to TRBJ2-1; 10 nucleotides align to TRBD2. This CDR3 has 14 residues. Trimming removed 1 base from V and 3 bases from J; junction bases left unmatched: 0. Germline loops: CDR1 GTSNPN, CDR2 SVGIG (reference sequence). CDR3 nucleotides: TGTGCCTGGAGTGGACTAGCGGGCTACAATGAGCAGTTCTTC. This translates into CAWSGLAGYNEQFF.

The rearrangement uses TRBV10-3 and TRBJ1-5, with 8 bases identical to TRBD1. CDR1 and CDR2 (germline): ENHRY, SYGVKD. The CDR3 runs to 15 residues. V gave up 11 bases and J gave up 0 bases; unmatched junction bases: 9. This CDR3 is CAPGQGKYSNQPQHF. The CDR3 DNA follows: TGTGCCCCCGGACAGGGAAAGTATAGCAATCAGCCCCAGCATTTT.

V is TRBV4-1 and J is TRBJ2-1; 9 positions match TRBD1. Germline loops: CDR1 MGHRA, CDR2 YSYEKL. V shed 4 bases, J shed 8 bases, and the junction held 12 bases outside the gene matches. This CDR3 contains 16 residues. CDR3 region: CASSRSGQGNQDEQFF. CDR3 sequence (DNA): TGCGCCAGCAGCCGCAGCGGACAGGGGAACCAAGATGAGCAGTTCTTC.

The chain has TRBV27 and TRBJ1-1, with 7 nucleotides matching TRBD1. The CDR3 spans 15 residues. Germline-derived CDR1 and CDR2 are MNHEY and SMNVEV (reference sequence). V trimming: 6 bases; J trimming: 0 bases; junction bases outside the gene matches: 7. CDR3 DNA: TGTGCCAGCAGGCCGGGACAGAACATGAACACTGAAGCTTTCTTT. Translated: CASRPGQNMNTEAFF.

The chain carries TRBV6-1 and TRBJ1-4; a possible D gene is TRBD1 (5 bases). With 4 bases removed from V and 5 bases from J, the gap between germline ends came to 11 bases. From germline, CDR1 is MNHNS and CDR2 SASEGT. There are 14 residues in the CDR3. CDR3 sequence reads: CASSGEYRNEKLFF. The CDR3 DNA sequence: TGTGCCAGCAGTGGAGAGTACAGGAATGAAAAACTGTTTTTT.

This chain connects TRBV2 to TRBJ1-5; D is unresolved. The V gene's germline CDR1 is SNHLY and CDR2 FYNNEI. There are 14 residues in the CDR3. Trimming pared 1 base from V and 11 bases from J, leaving 15 bases between. CDR3: CASSEDAGSVTQHF. Written as DNA, the CDR3 is TGTGCCAGCAGTGAAGATGCGGGTAGCGTGACCCAGCATTTT.

Concerning this clone: Other DNA sequences in this specimen translate into the identical CDR3. This chain joins TRBV9 and TRBJ1-1; D is undetermined. CDR1 is SGDLS and CDR2 is YYNGEE in the germline V gene. Trimming cost V 2 bases and J 1 base, with 6 bases left between them. The CDR3 contains 13 residues. The CDR3 sequence: CASSVRGNTEAFF. CDR3 coding DNA: TGTGCCAGCAGCGTTCGCGGGAACACTGAAGCTTTCTTT.

This CDR3 is CASSRLTNYGYTF. Here the CDR3 DNA reads TGTGCCAGCAGCCGACTCACTAACTATGGCTACACCTTC. The chain combines TRBV5-6 with TRBJ1-2; D is uncertain. Germline assignment: CDR1 SGHDT and CDR2 YYEEEE. Trimming removed 4 bases from V and 0 bases from J, with 7 bases in between. This CDR3 has 13 amino acids.

In this sample, this clone turned up a few times. The chain employs TRBV7-6 and TRBJ2-1; D is unresolved. Germline V CDR1 and CDR2: SGHVS, FNYEAQ. With 7 bases removed from V and 4 bases from J, the gap between germline ends came to 5 bases. The CDR3 runs to 11 residues. The CDR3 region is CASTSYNEQFF. In DNA, the CDR3 is TGTGCCAGCACCAGTTACAATGAGCAGTTCTTC.

This chain links TRBV30 with TRBJ2-1; 10 bases match TRBD1. The CDR3 covers 12 residues. The germline V gene has CDR1 GTSNPN and CDR2 SVGIG (reference sequence). V was clipped by 2 bases and J by 14 bases; unmatched bases: 6. CDR3 bases: TGTGCCTGGAGTCGGGTGGGGACAGGGGAGTTCTTC. Its translation is CAWSRVGTGEFF.

The rearrangement links TRBV5-6 to TRBJ2-1, with D tentatively TRBD1 (6 bases). The V gene's germline CDR1 is SGHDT and CDR2 YYEEEE. The CDR3 is 14 residues long. V lost 4 bases and J lost 7, with 15 bases in between. Written as DNA, the CDR3 is TGTGCCAGCAGCCGGAATGGGGGCCGGAATGAGCAGTTCTTC. Encoded protein: CASSRNGGRNEQFF.

The chain has TRBV7-2 and TRBJ2-3; 9 bases match TRBD2. Germline trimming cut 1 base from V and 5 bases from J; bases unmatched to any gene: 7. Germline V gives CDR1 SGHTA, CDR2 FQGNSA. This CDR3 spans 16 amino acids. The CDR3 loop reads CASSLVWSSGRDTQYF. CDR3 nucleotides: TGTGCCAGCAGCTTAGTGTGGAGTAGCGGGAGAGATACGCAGTATTTT. Looking up the rest from reference TRBV7-2 and TRBJ2-3 gives the full variable domain: GAGVSQSPSNKVTEKGKDVELRCDPISGHTALYWYRQSLGQGLEFLIYFQGNSAPDKSGLPSDRFSAERTGGSVSTLTIQRTQQEDSAVYLCASSLVWSSGRDTQYFGPGTRLTVL.

The chain has TRBV27 and TRBJ2-3; 11 bases line up with TRBD2. From germline, CDR1 is MNHEY and CDR2 SMNVEV (reference sequence). This CDR3 is 18 amino acids long. Unmatched junction bases numbered 10, after V lost 5 bases and J lost 0 bases. The CDR3 DNA reads TGTGCCAGCAGTGCTGGACTAGCGGGTCAAACTAGCACAGATACGCAGTATTTT. Protein: CASSAGLAGQTSTDTQYF.

V usage is TRBV19 and J usage is TRBJ2-2; 11 bases line up with TRBD2. V lost 4 bases, J lost 5 bases, and 0 bases stayed unmatched. This CDR3 region has 14 residues. Germline CDR1 reads LNHDA; CDR2 reads SQIVND (reference sequence). CDR3 residues: CASSRLAGTGELFF. CDR3 in DNA: TGTGCCAGTAGTAGACTAGCGGGAACCGGGGAGCTGTTTTTT.